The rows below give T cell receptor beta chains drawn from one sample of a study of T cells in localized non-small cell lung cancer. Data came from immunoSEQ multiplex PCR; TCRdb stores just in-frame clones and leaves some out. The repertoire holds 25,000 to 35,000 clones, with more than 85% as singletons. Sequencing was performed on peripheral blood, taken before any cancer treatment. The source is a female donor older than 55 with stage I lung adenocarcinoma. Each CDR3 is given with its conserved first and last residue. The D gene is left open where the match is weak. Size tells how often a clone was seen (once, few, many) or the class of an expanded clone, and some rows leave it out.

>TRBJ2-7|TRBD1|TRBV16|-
CDSSPLRDREGDEQYF
TGTGACAGCAGCCCGCTACGGGACAGGGAAGGGGACGAGCAGTACTTC
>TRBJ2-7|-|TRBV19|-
CASSMPSWGSYEQYF
TGTGCCAGTAGTATGCCCTCATGGGGGTCCTACGAGCAGTACTTC
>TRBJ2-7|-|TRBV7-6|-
CASSFGNTFGEQYF
TGTGCCAGCAGCTTTGGGAATACTTTCGGGGAGCAGTACTTC
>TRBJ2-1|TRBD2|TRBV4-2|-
CASSLPVGLAGHEQFF
TGTGCCAGCAGCCTACCCGTAGGGCTAGCGGGGCATGAGCAGTTCTTC
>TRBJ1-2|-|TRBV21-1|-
CASSKGEISCPVANYGYTF
TGTGCCAGCAGCAAAGGGGAGATCTCTTGTCCGGTGGCTAACTATGGCTACACCTTC
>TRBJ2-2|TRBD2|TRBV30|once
CAWTSGRRTGELFF
TGTGCCTGGACTAGCGGGAGGAGAACCGGGGAGCTGTTTTTT
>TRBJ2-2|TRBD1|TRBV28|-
CASRTGGSNTGELFF
TGTGCCAGCAGAACAGGGGGTTCAAACACCGGGGAGCTGTTTTTT
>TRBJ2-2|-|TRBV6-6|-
CASSYDTGIGELFF
TGTGCCAGCAGTTACGATACAGGGATCGGGGAGCTGTTTTTT
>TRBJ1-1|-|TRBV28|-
CASSLWRVGQMNTEAFF
TGTGCCAGCAGTTTATGGAGGGTTGGGCAGATGAACACTGAAGCTTTCTTT
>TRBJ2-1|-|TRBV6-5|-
CASRGGWVGEQFF
TGTGCCAGTAGGGGGGGCTGGGTTGGCGAGCAGTTCTTC